This TCR beta chain was found in a study of blood T cells in healthy people across ages (dated by TCRdb to the mid-2010s). Notes on the research overall: In model experiments, template switching captured about one uniquely barcoded TCR beta cDNA molecule for every two T cells. Using deep sequencing normalized with unique cDNA molecular identifiers, the study measured how TCR beta repertoire diversity changes with age. The donors were split into four age groups: young (average around 15 years), middle-aged (about 40), aged (62) and long-lived (approximately 89). To avoid experimental bias, donors of different ages were distributed randomly across sequencing lanes. Using the same blood draw, the study looked at two additional independent replicas of 1 million unique cDNA reads for two donors, one aged 18 to 29 and the other aged 80 or older.

The method behind the library was 5' RACE. These reads were obtained on an Illumina HiSeq 2500. A second 7 to 11 cycle PCR used a sample-barcoded 5' primer and a J-beta primer mix. A template-switch 5' adaptor carrying 12 random nucleotides introduced a unique molecular identifier onto each TCR beta cDNA molecule. At least 3 million CDR3-containing paired-end reads were obtained from each sample. First-strand cDNA synthesis was performed from all RNA using the Mint cDNA synthesis kit, with priming by a TRBC-specific oligonucleotide. Following uracil-DNA glycosylase treatment, all cDNA underwent a first 18-cycle PCR with the universal primers M1SS and BC2_uni_R. Under the source paper's analysis protocol: Each sample was normalized by randomly selecting 1 million high-quality reads, each carrying a distinct molecular identifier. Instead of being binned into consensus sequences, reads with shared molecular identifiers were discarded. MiTCR, set to a Q25 quality threshold and the strictest error-elimination algorithm, was used for CDR3 identification, clonotype clustering and error correction. Lower-bound total TCR beta diversity was estimated with a nonparametric unseen species model using Euler transformation. In TCRdb, the public reads were trimmed at Q25 with fastp and aligned with MiXCR, with productive beta chains retained. Every distinct CDR3 protein forms one entry, paired with its most common genes and DNA. The V and J calls shown here were made by TCRdb, not taken from the authors' results. Present in this sample are 540,000 or so distinct CDR3 sequences, 25% to 30% of which were seen just once. The ten largest clones take up around 20% of the sample.

The full study reports these points: Estimates of total diversity based on one million sequenced T cells were considered lower bounds and underestimates. Since profiling was done on bulk unsorted PBMCs, naive and antigen-experienced compartments could not be conclusively compared. The CMV infection status of donors was not known, potentially confounding age-related changes in expanded clonotypes. Compared with the aged group, the long-lived group had more naive CD4+ T cells, fewer expanded clones and increased TCR diversity, a pattern suggesting age selection. The percentage of naive T cells measured by flow cytometry correlated strongly with observed TCR beta diversity. Observed TCR beta diversity per million T cells fell roughly linearly with age, and a significant reduction was already apparent by age roughly 40.

For CDR1 and CDR2, the germline V gene lists LGHNA and YSLEER. The cysteine opens and the phenylalanine closes a CDR3 of 14 amino acids. Just the 42-base CDR3 DNA is kept, in frame starting at base 1. Trimming costs V 1 base and J 4 bases, and their ends lie 10 bases apart. Donors were 30 to 45 systemically healthy Caucasian individuals from Russia aged roughly 6 to 95 years. Around 10 milliliters of peripheral blood were collected from each donor into EDTA-treated Vacutainer tubes. PBMCs were isolated by Ficoll-Paque density-gradient centrifugation, with at least 6.5 million obtained per sample. Trizol reagent was used to extract total RNA from the PBMCs, yielding at least 5.5 micrograms per sample. For every donor, flow cytometry on a PBMC aliquot measured the percentage of naive CD45RAhigh/CD27high T cells. About this clonotype itself: Its antigen is still unknown. No quality values exist for individual bases; no much larger clone is one base distant.

The receptor comes from a woman in her 70s in good health. Recombination linked TRBV4-3 to TRBJ1-1; the D segment cannot be called with confidence. Sequenced: blood. The CDR3 region: CASSQVVLSTEAFF. The DNA is TGCGCCAGCAGCCAAGTTGTCTTGAGCACTGAAGCTTTCTTT.